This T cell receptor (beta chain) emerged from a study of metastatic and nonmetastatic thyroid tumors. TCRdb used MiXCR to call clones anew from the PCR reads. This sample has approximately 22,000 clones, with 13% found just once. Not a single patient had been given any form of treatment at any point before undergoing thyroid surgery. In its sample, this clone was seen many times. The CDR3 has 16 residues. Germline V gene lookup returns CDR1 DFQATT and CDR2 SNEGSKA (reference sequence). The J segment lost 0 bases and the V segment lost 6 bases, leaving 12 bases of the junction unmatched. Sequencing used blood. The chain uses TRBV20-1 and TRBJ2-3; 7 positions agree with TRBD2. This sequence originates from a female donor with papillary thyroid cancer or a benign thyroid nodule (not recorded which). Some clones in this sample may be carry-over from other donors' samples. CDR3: CSASDFGRMSTDTQYF. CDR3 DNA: TGCAGTGCAAGTGATTTCGGGAGGATGAGCACAGATACGCAGTATTTT.